The clone carrying this T cell receptor beta chain has only a few counts. This sample is part of a study of identical twins. TCRdb ran MiXCR on the 5' RACE reads and lists one entry per CDR3 protein. Seen here are 1.5 million to 2 million distinct CDR3 sequences, roughly a third observed once, and the top ten hold about 0.27%. The germline CDR1 and CDR2 sequences are KGHSH and LQKENI. The CDR3 is 13 amino acids. V was cut by 4 bases and J by 1 base, with 8 bases left in between. This sequence originates from a newborn girl in good health. The source material was cord blood. This chain connects TRBV18 to TRBJ2-7; D gene ambiguous. CDR3 in amino acids: CASSRPTSYEQYF. CDR3 in DNA: TGTGCCAGCTCACGGCCCACTTCCTACGAGCAGTACTTC.